This record looks at one T cell receptor (beta chain) sequence and its context. The antigen is unknown. Per germline, CDR1 SGHTA and CDR2 FQGTGA. V lost 1 base to trimming and J lost 8 bases; unmatched junction nucleotides: 12. The CDR3 has 17 amino acids. This entry is derived from a study of CD8+CD57+ T cells in acquired aplastic anemia. About the study: Quantities of DNA derived from sorted CD4+ and CD8+ cells averaged 3.2 ug. Mean read depth for CD4+ cells from healthy donors was around 9.9 million. General study results and limits: Controls and patients did not differ significantly in CD8+ Simpson's diversity.

Profiling that covered TCR beta VDJ and CDR3 relied on genomic DNA as its template. TCRdb redid the calling of the reads with MiXCR, one entry per CDR3 protein. The table lists a few hundred thousand distinct CDR3 sequences, 30% to 35% of them singletons. The genes are TRBV7-3 and TRBJ2-1; TRBD2 aligns across 9 bases. This receptor was taken from a human donor in good health, serving as a control. The sequenced sample was sorted CD4+, CD8+, or CD8+CD57+ T cells (not recorded which) from PBMCs. The CDR3 DNA follows: TGTGCCAGCAGCTTAATCTCTTGGCGGGAGGGGATCGATGAGCAGTTCTTC. Amino acid sequence: CASSLISWREGIDEQFF. The variable domain in full, completed from reference TRBV7-3 and TRBJ2-1, reads GAGVSQTPSNKVTEKGKYVELRCDPISGHTALYWYRQSLGQGPEFLIYFQGTGAADDSGLPNDRFFAVRPEGSVSTLKIQRTERGDSAVYLCASSLISWREGIDEQFFGPGTRLTVL.